This is a list of T cell receptor beta chains from one sample in a study of blood T cell repertoires in COVID-19. Repertoires were generated with immunoSEQ multiplex PCR, while TCRdb's copy carries only in-frame clones and drops some. The sample includes about 41,000 clones, about four fifths of them seen just once. Sequenced material: peripheral blood. The receptors derive from a woman of 80 years or more with acute or convalescent COVID-19. Each CDR3 is given with its conserved first and last residue. A D gene is named only where the DNA matches it firmly. Clone size is stated in some rows and not others, as once, few, many or a class when expanded.

V	D	size	J	CDR3	DNA
TRBV5-1	.	once	TRBJ1-1	CASSLTPNTEAFF	TGCGCCAGCAGCCTTACACCCAACACTGAAGCTTTCTTT
TRBV4-1	.	.	TRBJ1-4	CASSLLGGEEPKLFF	TGCGCCAGCAGCCTCTTGGGGGGGGAGGAACCAAAACTGTTTTTT
TRBV7-3	.	.	TRBJ1-1	CASSLGANTEAFF	TGTGCCAGCAGCTTGGGGGCTAACACTGAAGCTTTCTTT
TRBV3-1/TRBV3-2	TRBD1	.	TRBJ1-1	CASSHRGRSAEAFF	TGTGCCAGCAGCCACAGGGGGCGCAGCGCTGAAGCTTTCTTT
TRBV2	.	few	TRBJ2-7	CASSDSGGRYEQYF	TGTGCCAGCAGTGATTCGGGCGGGCGGTACGAGCAGTACTTC
TRBV6-5	.	.	TRBJ1-1	CASTSRGGAFEAFF	TGTGCCAGCACTTCGAGAGGGGGGGCCTTTGAAGCTTTCTTT
TRBV7-7	.	.	TRBJ2-7	CASSPTGSYEQYF	TGTGCCAGCTCCCCAACGGGCTCCTACGAGCAGTACTTC
TRBV19	TRBD1	few	TRBJ1-6	CASGDRAGSPLHF	TGTGCCAGTGGGGACAGGGCCGGATCACCCCTCCACTTT
TRBV5-1	TRBD2	once	TRBJ2-3	CASSSASGGTDTQYF	TGCGCCAGCAGCTCGGCTAGCGGGGGCACAGATACGCAGTATTTT
TRBV2	.	.	TRBJ2-7	CASGNRWSSYEQYF	TGTGCCAGCGGGAACAGGTGGAGCTCCTACGAGCAGTACTTC
TRBV3-1/TRBV3-2	.	.	TRBJ2-1	CASSHLGGNEQFF	TGTGCCAGCAGCCATCTAGGGGGCAATGAGCAGTTCTTC
TRBV5-8	TRBD2	.	TRBJ2-3	CASSLFGGSGGRPDTQYF	TGTGCCAGCAGCTTGTTTGGGGGAAGCGGGGGGCGGCCAGATACGCAGTATTTT
TRBV7-2	.	.	TRBJ2-2	CASSLNRYGELFF	TGTGCCAGCAGCTTAAATCGGTACGGGGAGCTGTTTTTT
TRBV27	.	.	TRBJ1-5	CASTPWRESNQPQHF	TGTGCCAGCACCCCTTGGAGGGAAAGCAATCAGCCCCAGCATTTT
TRBV19	.	few	TRBJ2-2	CASSPGGTGELFF	TGTGCCAGTAGTCCTGGCGGGACCGGGGAGCTGTTTTTT
TRBV11-2	TRBD1	.	TRBJ2-7	CASSLRQGAWEQYF	TGTGCCAGCAGCTTGAGACAGGGGGCCTGGGAGCAGTACTTC
TRBV5-6	.	few	TRBJ1-6	CASSYTGRGFRSPLHF	TGTGCCAGCAGCTATACCGGGCGGGGGTTTCGGTCACCCCTCCACTTT
TRBV27	TRBD1	.	TRBJ1-2	CASSFWDRGRGYTF	TGTGCCAGCAGTTTCTGGGACAGGGGAAGGGGCTACACCTTC
TRBV5-4	.	.	TRBJ2-5	CASSRGEGGGTQYF	TGTGCCAGCAGCCGTGGCGAAGGGGGGGGGACCCAGTACTTC
TRBV27	TRBD1	.	TRBJ2-4	CASSHRPQGYTKNIQYF	TGTGCCAGCAGTCACCGCCCACAGGGGTATACCAAAAACATTCAGTACTTC
TRBV19	TRBD1	.	TRBJ1-2	CASSMGQGTSGYTF	TGTGCCAGTAGTATGGGACAGGGGACGAGCGGCTACACCTTC
TRBV18	.	.	TRBJ2-2	CASSPQGGTGELFF	TGTGCCAGCTCACCGCAGGGTGGTACCGGGGAGCTGTTTTTT
TRBV5-1	.	once	TRBJ1-3	CASSLDTGSSGNTIYF	TGCGCCAGCAGCTTGGATACAGGGAGCTCTGGAAACACCATATATTTT
TRBV7-9	.	.	TRBJ1-2	CASSLAGGNYGYTF	TGTGCCAGCAGCTTAGCGGGGGGTAACTATGGCTACACCTTC
TRBV27	.	.	TRBJ2-7	CASSLRDGLGEQYF	TGTGCCAGCAGTTTGCGGGACGGCTTGGGCGAGCAGTACTTC
TRBV28	TRBD1	.	TRBJ1-1	CASSFHGQGTEAFF	TGTGCCAGCAGTTTTCACGGACAGGGCACTGAAGCTTTCTTT
TRBV6-2/TRBV6-3	TRBD1	.	TRBJ1-1	CASSYSGDSTEAFF	TGTGCCAGCAGTTACTCCGGGGACAGCACTGAAGCTTTCTTT
TRBV13	TRBD2	.	TRBJ2-7	CASSLGGAGGYEQYF	TGTGCCAGCAGCTTAGGGGGCGCGGGGGGCTACGAGCAGTACTTC
TRBV5-1	.	.	TRBJ1-1	CASSRTEGGSTEAFF	TGCGCCAGCAGCAGAACTGAGGGGGGGTCCACTGAAGCTTTCTTT
TRBV7-9	TRBD1	once	TRBJ2-5	CASSLGVGQGGRETQYF	TGTGCCAGCAGCTTAGGTGTGGGACAGGGTGGGCGAGAGACCCAGTACTTC
TRBV11-2	.	.	TRBJ1-2	CASTRTAGNYGYTF	TGTGCCAGCACCCGGACAGCCGGCAACTATGGCTACACCTTC
TRBV10-1	TRBD1	.	TRBJ1-2	CASSDGTGGKSYTF	TGCGCCAGCAGTGATGGGACAGGGGGTAAAAGCTACACCTTC
TRBV27	.	.	TRBJ1-5	CASSLSRGLPNQPQHF	TGTGCCAGCAGTTTATCGCGGGGGCTTCCCAATCAGCCCCAGCATTTT
TRBV28	.	.	TRBJ1-5	CASSVPRNGPGGQPQHF	TGTGCCAGCAGTGTCCCCCGAAACGGCCCTGGGGGGCAGCCCCAGCATTTT
TRBV30	.	.	TRBJ2-7	CASGHGYEQYF	TGTGCCTCGGGGCACGGCTACGAGCAGTACTTC
TRBV19	TRBD1	.	TRBJ1-3	CASRGAQGGNTIYF	TGTGCCAGTAGGGGGGCACAGGGGGGAAACACCATATATTTT
TRBV4-1	TRBD1	.	TRBJ1-4	CASSQGDRKYEKLFF	TGCGCCAGCAGCCAAGGGGACAGAAAATATGAAAAACTGTTTTTT
TRBV7-2	TRBD2	.	TRBJ2-3	CASSSGLAGGDTQYF	TGTGCCAGCAGCTCCGGACTAGCGGGGGGGGATACGCAGTATTTT
TRBV28	.	.	TRBJ2-7	CAISNPNSYEQYF	TGTGCCATTAGCAATCCTAACTCCTACGAGCAGTACTTC
TRBV2	.	few	TRBJ2-1	CASSRTVYNEQFF	TGTGCCAGCAGTCGGACAGTCTACAATGAGCAGTTCTTC
TRBV5-6	.	.	TRBJ2-7	CASSFRAYEQYF	TGTGCCAGCAGTTTCAGGGCCTACGAGCAGTACTTC
TRBV6-5	.	.	TRBJ1-2	CASTPHREAYGYTF	TGTGCCAGCACCCCCCACAGGGAAGCATATGGCTACACCTTC
TRBV5-6	TRBD1	few	TRBJ2-5	CASSLVGTGGGETQYF	TGTGCCAGCAGCTTGGTCGGGACAGGGGGCGGGGAGACCCAGTACTTC
TRBV7-9	.	.	TRBJ1-6	CASRGGIGNSPLHF	TGTGCCAGCAGGGGGGGAATAGGTAATTCACCCCTCCACTTT
TRBV18	TRBD1	.	TRBJ1-1	CASSPSDRTYTEAFF	TGTGCCAGCTCACCCTCGGACAGGACTTACACTGAAGCTTTCTTT
TRBV18	.	.	TRBJ2-7	CASSPTGSGYEQYF	TGTGCCAGCTCACCTACGGGGTCGGGGTACGAGCAGTACTTC
TRBV5-5	TRBD1	.	TRBJ1-1	CASSPVQGAREAFF	TGTGCCAGCAGCCCCGTTCAGGGGGCGCGTGAAGCTTTCTTT
TRBV2	TRBD1	.	TRBJ1-2	CASSTGEVNYGYTF	TGTGCCAGCAGTACAGGGGAGGTTAACTATGGCTACACCTTC
TRBV7-8	.	.	TRBJ1-3	CASSPTIAFSGNTIYF	TGTGCCAGCAGCCCGACTATTGCTTTCTCTGGAAACACCATATATTTT
TRBV6-6	.	.	TRBJ1-3	CASSYGRGLAGNTIYF	TGTGCCAGCAGTTACGGGCGGGGGCTGGCTGGAAACACCATATATTTT
TRBV6-2/TRBV6-3	.	.	TRBJ1-2	CASSSTGNGYTF	TGTGCCAGCAGTTCAACAGGGAATGGCTACACCTTC
TRBV9	.	.	TRBJ2-1	CASSVAEGTYNEQFF	TGTGCCAGCAGCGTAGCCGAGGGAACCTACAATGAGCAGTTCTTC
TRBV5-1	.	.	TRBJ2-6	CASSITGSGAAGANVLTF	TGCGCCAGCAGCATCACCGGGTCAGGGGCCGCTGGGGCCAACGTCCTGACTTTC
TRBV5-3	.	.	TRBJ1-3	CARSPWAAGSGNTIYF	TGTGCCAGAAGCCCCTGGGCAGCCGGCTCTGGAAACACCATATATTTT
TRBV19	TRBD2	.	TRBJ2-3	CASSIPGLAGSDTQYF	TGTGCCAGTAGTATCCCGGGACTAGCGGGCTCAGATACGCAGTATTTT
TRBV7-3	TRBD1	.	TRBJ1-6	CASSLGDRVSSPLHF	TGTGCCAGCAGCTTGGGGGACAGGGTCAGTTCACCCCTCCACTTT
TRBV13	TRBD1	.	TRBJ1-1	CASSGGQGPFEAFF	TGTGCCAGCAGCGGGGGACAGGGCCCCTTTGAAGCTTTCTTT
TRBV6-6	.	once	TRBJ1-1	CASRSRQIDTEAFF	TGTGCCAGCAGATCGCGACAGATTGACACTGAAGCTTTCTTT
TRBV6-6	.	.	TRBJ2-3	CASSVSAGAPDTQYF	TGTGCCAGCAGTGTCTCGGCGGGGGCGCCGGATACGCAGTATTTT